The 23 T cell receptor beta chains given below trace back to one sample, sequenced in a study of cytotoxic CD8 clonotypes in ibrutinib-treated CLL. Assay: immunoSEQ multiplex PCR; the TCRdb copy retains only in-frame clones and omits some. The sample holds 300,000 to 400,000 clones, over 55% seen once. This material consisted of PBMCs, taken after 36 months of ibrutinib treatment. The receptors here all came from a human donor with chronic lymphocytic leukemia.

J is TRBJ2-2 and V is TRBV9; TRBD2 aligns across 9 bases. Germline V gene lookup returns CDR1 SGDLS and CDR2 YYNGEE. V dropped 7 bases and J dropped 1; count of bases not matched to a gene: 8. The CDR3 totals 16 residues. The CDR3 DNA reads as TGTGCCAGCGCCACTAGCGGGCGAGTGAACACCGGGGAGCTGTTTTTT. Its protein product is CASATSGRVNTGELFF.

About this clone: Other DNA sequences of this sample code for an identical CDR3. This chain uses TRBV9 with TRBJ1-2; D not certain. Trimming shortened V by 0 bases and J by 8 bases, and 11 bases separated the two germline ends. This CDR3 spans 13 amino acids. In germline, CDR1 is SGDLS, CDR2 YYNGEE. The CDR3 is CASSVASPGGYTF. CDR3 nucleotides: TGTGCCAGCAGCGTAGCAAGTCCGGGGGGCTACACCTTC.

The J gene is TRBJ1-2, the V gene TRBV7-9; tentative D call: TRBD1 (5 bases). Germline values: CDR1 SEHNR, CDR2 FQNEAQ (reference sequence). V shed 5 bases and J shed 7 bases, with 20 bases lying between them. This CDR3 comprises 15 residues. The CDR3: CASSPSSGEAGGYTF. DNA of the CDR3: TGTGCCAGCAGCCCGTCGTCGGGGGAAGCGGGTGGCTACACCTTC.

V gene TRBV7-2 combines with J gene TRBJ2-7; 9 positions agree with TRBD2. CDR1 is SGHTA and CDR2 is FQGNSA in the germline V gene. Trimming removed 5 bases from V and 3 bases from J; junction bases left unmatched: 8. The CDR3 has 15 residues. The DNA of the CDR3 is TGTGCCAGCAGCATCTTAGCGGGAGTCATCTACGAGCAGTACTTC. It yields the protein CASSILAGVIYEQYF. Full variable domain (rest looked up from reference TRBV7-2 and TRBJ2-7): GAGVSQSPSNKVTEKGKDVELRCDPISGHTALYWYRQSLGQGLEFLIYFQGNSAPDKSGLPSDRFSAERTGGSVSTLTIQRTQQEDSAVYLCASSILAGVIYEQYFGPGTRLTVT.

The chain joins TRBV23-1 to TRBJ1-6; D uncertain. TRBV23-1 counts as an open reading frame of uncertain function. The CDR3 has 19 amino acids. Deletions cut 0 bases from V and 8 bases from J, with 23 bases between. As DNA, the CDR3 is TGCGCCAGCAGTCAATCGGCGGCAACTAGCCACGTTAACGATTCACCCCTCCACTTT. Translated, it gives CASSQSAATSHVNDSPLHF.

The chain recombines TRBV2 with TRBJ2-3; TRBD2 aligns across 7 bases. V lost 6 bases, J lost 0 bases, and 3 bases stayed unmatched. This CDR3 is built from 14 residues. The V gene's germline CDR1 is SNHLY and CDR2 FYNNEI. CDR3 in DNA: TGTGCCAGCAGGAGCGGGACTAGCACAGATACGCAGTATTTT. It yields the protein CASRSGTSTDTQYF. Full variable domain (outside the CDR3, taken from reference TRBV2 and TRBJ2-3): EPEVTQTPSHQVTQMGQEVILRCVPISNHLYFYWYRQILGQKVEFLVSFYNNEISEKSEIFDDQFSVERPDGSNFTLKIRSTKLEDSAMYFCASRSGTSTDTQYFGPGTRLTVL.

The rearrangement joins TRBV29-1 to TRBJ2-7, with 7 bases matching TRBD1. The junction had 6 bases not matched to a gene; V was cut back by 7 bases and J by 0 bases. Per the germline V gene, CDR1 is SQVTM and CDR2 is ANQGSEA. The CDR3 covers 13 residues. The CDR3 region has the DNA TGCAGCGCCGGACAGGTGGGCTCCTACGAGCAGTACTTC. It yields the protein CSAGQVGSYEQYF.

The V gene is TRBV18, the J gene TRBJ2-7; 11 bases map to TRBD1. The CDR3 is 15 residues long. Germline V CDR1 and CDR2: KGHSH, LQKENI. V shed 6 bases and J 0 bases; nucleotides not matched to a gene: 4. The CDR3 DNA reads as TGTGCCAGCTCGCGGGACAGGGGGGTCTCCTACGAGCAGTACTTC. The encoded protein is CASSRDRGVSYEQYF.

This chain links TRBV11-3 with TRBJ2-2, with D hard to call. The V end was cut by 5 bases, the J end by 4 bases, with 17 bases between. The length of the CDR3 is 16 residues. Germline V CDR1 and CDR2: SGHNT, YENEEA. CDR3 DNA: TGTGCCAGCAGCCATGTATCAACCGGTTTCACCGGGGAGCTGTTTTTT. Protein sequence: CASSHVSTGFTGELFF.

This clone has just a few counts. This chain connects TRBV18 to TRBJ1-1; no definite D call. Germline loops: CDR1 KGHSH, CDR2 LQKENI. V was trimmed by 6 bases and J by 0 bases, leaving 8 bases between them. This CDR3 has 13 residues. CDR3 sequence reads: CASSRGVNTEAFF. The CDR3 coding sequence is TGTGCCAGCTCGCGGGGAGTGAACACTGAAGCTTTCTTT.

The rearrangement uses TRBV7-2 and TRBJ2-3; D is undetermined. V was pared by 1 base and J by 4 bases, with 12 bases between. Germline V gene sequence: CDR1 SGHTA, CDR2 FQGNSA. The CDR3 covers 15 residues. The CDR3: CASSLVWVRADTQYF. The CDR3 DNA sequence: TGTGCCAGCAGCTTAGTTTGGGTTCGGGCAGATACGCAGTATTTT.

The V gene is TRBV7-3, the J gene TRBJ2-7, with a tentative D call TRBD1 (5 bases). The V end lost 6 bases, the J end lost 7 bases, and 25 bases lay between the germline ends. This CDR3 has 16 amino acids. Per the germline V gene, CDR1 is SGHTA and CDR2 is FQGTGA. The CDR3 here is CASRQLLFSGFDEQYF. The CDR3 DNA reads as TGTGCCAGCAGACAGCTCCTTTTTTCAGGGTTCGATGAGCAGTACTTC. Together with reference TRBV7-3 and TRBJ2-7, the CDR3 gives the full variable domain: GAGVSQTPSNKVTEKGKYVELRCDPISGHTALYWYRQSLGQGPEFLIYFQGTGAADDSGLPNDRFFAVRPEGSVSTLKIQRTERGDSAVYLCASRQLLFSGFDEQYFGPGTRLTVT.

The J gene is TRBJ1-1, the V gene TRBV6-1; possible D gene TRBD1, 5 bases. Trimming pared 3 bases from V and 6 bases from J, leaving 20 bases between. The CDR3 totals 16 residues. Germline CDR1 reads MNHNS; CDR2 reads SASEGT. CDR3 residues: CASSDDDGTAISEAFF. Here the CDR3 DNA reads TGTGCCAGCAGTGATGACGATGGGACGGCGATTTCTGAAGCTTTCTTT.

The CDR3 region is CASSFWTAADTQYF. CDR3 coding DNA: TGCGCCAGCAGCTTTTGGACGGCTGCAGATACGCAGTATTTT. The chain joins TRBV5-1 to TRBJ2-3; D uncertain. V lost 2 bases and J 4 bases, leaving 11 bases between the germline ends. The CDR3 extends over 14 amino acids. Per germline, CDR1 SGHRS and CDR2 YFSETQ.

This clone was seen more than once but under ten times. The rearrangement uses TRBV5-4 and TRBJ2-3; D uncertain. Per the germline V gene, CDR1 is SGHNT and CDR2 is YYREEE (reference sequence). The CDR3 sequence is 13 residues long. V was trimmed by 0 bases and J by 2 bases, leaving 4 bases between them. The CDR3 spells CASSLDFTDTQYF. CDR3 sequence (DNA): TGTGCCAGCAGCTTGGACTTCACAGATACGCAGTATTTT.

This chain connects TRBV10-3 to TRBJ2-1; 8 nucleotides align to TRBD2. V dropped 4 bases and J dropped 0; count of bases not matched to a gene: 5. CDR3 length: 16 amino acids. Germline V lookup: CDR1 ENHRY, CDR2 SYGVKD. CDR3 in amino acids: CAISGGGGNSYNEQFF. CDR3 bases: TGTGCCATCAGTGGCGGCGGGGGGAACTCCTACAATGAGCAGTTCTTC.

V gene TRBV7-9 combines with J gene TRBJ1-2; tentative D call: TRBD1 (5 bases). V gave up 1 base and J gave up 8 bases, with 26 bases separating them. Germline V CDR1 and CDR2: SEHNR, FQNEAQ (reference sequence). CDR3 length: 18 amino acids. The CDR3: CASSLGGARHLTWGGYTF. The CDR3 DNA reads as TGTGCCAGCAGCTTAGGTGGGGCCAGGCACTTAACCTGGGGCGGCTACACCTTC.

Points on this clone: At one end, the junction sequence differs from germline, possibly due to a read error. The chain couples TRBV6-1 to TRBJ2-7; D may be TRBD1 (7 bases). Germline CDR1 MNHNS, CDR2 SASEGT. The CDR3 contains 12 residues. In DNA, the CDR3 is TGCGCCAGCAGGGGGACTGGGGACGAGCAGTACTTC. Translation gives CASRGTGDEQYF.

The V call is TRBV6-1, the J call TRBJ2-7, with 10 positions matching TRBD1. V was pared by 8 bases and J by 6 bases, with 7 bases of the junction left unmatched. CDR1 is MNHNS, CDR2 SASEGT, per germline. The CDR3 consists of 13 residues. In DNA, the CDR3 is TGTGCCAGCGCCTGGGGACAGGGGTCCGAGCAGTACTTC. Its protein is CASAWGQGSEQYF.

Comments on this clone: At one of its ends the junction is not consistent with the germline gene, which may arise from a read error. As DNA, the CDR3 is TGCAGCGTTGACTCCAACAATGAGCAGTTCTTC. It encodes CSVDSNNEQFF. This sequence joins TRBV29-1 and TRBJ2-1, with unresolved D. This CDR3 spans 11 amino acids. CDR1 is SQVTM and CDR2 is ANQGSEA in the germline V gene.

The rearrangement uses TRBV25-1 and TRBJ2-1, with TRBD2 identical over 7 bases. The CDR3 totals 15 residues. V was pared by 5 bases and J by 0 bases, with 4 bases of the junction left unmatched. Germline CDR1 is MGHDK and CDR2 is SYGVNS. The CDR3 region is CASSPAGSSYNEQFF. The CDR3 DNA follows: TGTGCCAGCAGTCCAGCGGGAAGCTCCTACAATGAGCAGTTCTTC.

J is TRBJ1-5 and V is TRBV4-1, with unresolved D. Trimming stripped 0 bases from V and 4 bases from J, with 19 bases between. This CDR3 has 18 amino acids. CDR1 is MGHRA and CDR2 is YSYEKL in the germline V gene. The CDR3 loop reads CASSQDSVRIAENQPQHF. CDR3 DNA sequence: TGCGCCAGCAGCCAAGATTCCGTTCGCATAGCGGAGAATCAGCCCCAGCATTTT.

This clone was observed a handful of times. The V and J genes are TRBV6-6 and TRBJ1-2, with no clear D. Germline V lookup: CDR1 MNHNY, CDR2 SVGAGI (reference sequence). This CDR3 has 12 residues. V was shortened by 0 bases and J by 7 bases, with 6 bases between the two germline ends. CDR3 loop: CASSYSTRGYTF. DNA of the CDR3: TGTGCCAGCAGTTACTCGACCCGTGGCTACACCTTC.